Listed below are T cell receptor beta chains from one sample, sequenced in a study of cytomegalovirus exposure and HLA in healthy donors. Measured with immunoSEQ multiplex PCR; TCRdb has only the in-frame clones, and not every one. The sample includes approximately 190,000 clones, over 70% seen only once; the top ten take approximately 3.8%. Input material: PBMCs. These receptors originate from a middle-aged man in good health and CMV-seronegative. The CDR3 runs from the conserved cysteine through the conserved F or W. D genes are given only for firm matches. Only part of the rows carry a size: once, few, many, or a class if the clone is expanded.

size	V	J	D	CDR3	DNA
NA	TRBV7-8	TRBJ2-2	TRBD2	CASSLKPGGGTGELFF	TGTGCCAGCAGCTTAAAACCCGGCGGGGGCACCGGGGAGCTGTTTTTT
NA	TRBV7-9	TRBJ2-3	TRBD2	CASSLSGTSGTGTQYF	TGTGCCAGCAGCTTATCCGGGACTAGCGGCACAGGTACGCAGTATTTT
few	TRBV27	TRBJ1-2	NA	CASSRSRDSVYGYTF	TGTGCCAGCAGCCGTAGCCGGGACTCTGTCTATGGCTACACCTTC
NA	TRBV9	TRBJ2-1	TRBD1	CASSVRGDRAYNEQFF	TGTGCCAGCAGCGTGAGAGGAGACAGGGCTTACAATGAGCAGTTCTTC
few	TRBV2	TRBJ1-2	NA	CASSGSMAGTF	TGTGCCAGCAGTGGCAGTATGGCTGGCACCTTC
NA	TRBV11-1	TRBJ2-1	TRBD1	CASSRNRGRFVEQFF	TGTGCCAGCAGCCGTAACAGGGGGCGCTTTGTTGAGCAGTTCTTC
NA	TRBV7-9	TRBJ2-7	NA	CASSTRTAWEQYF	TGTGCCAGCAGCACCCGGACAGCTTGGGAGCAGTACTTC
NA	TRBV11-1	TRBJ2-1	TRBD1	CASSGQGVFNEQFF	TGTGCCAGCAGCGGACAGGGCGTGTTCAATGAGCAGTTCTTC
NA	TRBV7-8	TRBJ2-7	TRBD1	CASSHGRDRGRNEQYF	TGTGCCAGCAGCCACGGGAGGGACAGGGGGCGGAACGAGCAGTACTTC
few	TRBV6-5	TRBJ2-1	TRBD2	CASTSGGGYNEQFF	TGTGCCAGTACGAGTGGGGGAGGGTACAATGAGCAGTTCTTC
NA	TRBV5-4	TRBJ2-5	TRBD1	CASSTGTVQETQYF	TGTGCCAGCAGCACTGGGACAGTCCAAGAGACCCAGTACTTC
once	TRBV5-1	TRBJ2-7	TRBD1	CASSTGVGSYEQYF	TGCGCCAGCAGTACAGGGGTGGGCTCCTACGAGCAGTACTTC
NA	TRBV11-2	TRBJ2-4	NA	CASRLGRIGQFENIQYF	TGTGCCAGCAGACTAGGAAGGATTGGACAGTTCGAAAACATTCAGTACTTC
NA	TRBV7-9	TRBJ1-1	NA	CASSLGQDIEAFF	TGTGCCAGCAGCTTGGGCCAAGACATTGAAGCTTTCTTT
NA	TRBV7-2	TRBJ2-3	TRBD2	CASSFPAGGLVTDTQYF	TGTGCCAGCAGCTTCCCAGCGGGGGGGCTTGTGACAGATACGCAGTATTTT
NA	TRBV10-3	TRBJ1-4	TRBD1	CAIRTGVANEKLFF	TGTGCCATCAGGACAGGGGTAGCTAATGAAAAACTGTTTTTT
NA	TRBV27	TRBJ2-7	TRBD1	CASSLTGTVRYEQYF	TGTGCCAGCAGTCTGACCGGGACAGTGCGGTACGAGCAGTACTTC
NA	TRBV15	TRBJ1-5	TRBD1	CATSRDRGGADQPQHF	TGTGCCACCAGCAGAGATAGAGGGGGCGCGGATCAGCCCCAGCATTTT
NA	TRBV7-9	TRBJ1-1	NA	CASSPPKTEGTEAFF	TGTGCCAGCAGCCCCCCGAAAACAGAGGGCACTGAAGCTTTCTTT
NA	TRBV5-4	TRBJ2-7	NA	CASSPRPVVQGEQYF	TGTGCCAGCAGCCCCCGCCCAGTGGTGCAGGGGGAGCAGTACTTC
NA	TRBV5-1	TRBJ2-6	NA	CASSQTSFTSGANVLTF	TGCGCCAGCAGCCAGACAAGTTTCACCTCTGGGGCCAACGTCCTGACTTTC
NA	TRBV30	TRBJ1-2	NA	CAWSVLGGAEKSYGYTF	TGTGCCTGGAGTGTACTTGGGGGGGCAGAGAAATCCTATGGCTACACCTTC
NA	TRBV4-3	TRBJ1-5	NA	CASSQDFAGNQPQHF	TGCGCCAGCAGCCAAGATTTTGCGGGCAATCAGCCCCAGCATTTT
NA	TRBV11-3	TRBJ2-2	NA	CASSFGGAATGELFF	TGTGCCAGCAGCTTTGGAGGCGCCGCCACCGGGGAGCTGTTTTTT
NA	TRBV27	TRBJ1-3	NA	CASSLSRADTIYF	TGTGCCAGCAGTTTATCCCGAGCGGACACCATATATTTT
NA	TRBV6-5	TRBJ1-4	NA	CASSSSATNEKLFF	TGTGCCAGCAGTTCCTCGGCAACTAATGAAAAGCTGTTTTTT
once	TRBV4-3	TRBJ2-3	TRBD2	CASSPLAGGPLTDTQYF	TGCGCCAGCAGCCCTTTAGCGGGGGGGCCGTTGACGGATACGCAGTATTTT
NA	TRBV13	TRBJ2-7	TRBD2	CASSTRTSGGRGTTEQYF	TGTGCCAGCAGCACCCGGACTAGCGGGGGACGGGGAACTACCGAGCAGTACTTC